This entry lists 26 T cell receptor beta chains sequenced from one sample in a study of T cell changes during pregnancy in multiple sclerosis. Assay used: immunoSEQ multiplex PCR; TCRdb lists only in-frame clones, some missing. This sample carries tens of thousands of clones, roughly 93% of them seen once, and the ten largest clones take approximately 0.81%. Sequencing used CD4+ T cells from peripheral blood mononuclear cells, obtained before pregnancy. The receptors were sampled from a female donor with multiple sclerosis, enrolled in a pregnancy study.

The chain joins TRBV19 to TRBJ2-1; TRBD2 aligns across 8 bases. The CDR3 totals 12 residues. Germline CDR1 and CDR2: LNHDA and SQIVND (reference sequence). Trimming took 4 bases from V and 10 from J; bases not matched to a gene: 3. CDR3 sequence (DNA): TGTGCCAGTAGTACAGTAGCGGGGGAGCAGTTCTTC. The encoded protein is CASSTVAGEQFF. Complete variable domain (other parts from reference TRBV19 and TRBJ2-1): DGGITQSPKYLFRKEGQNVTLSCEQNLNHDAMYWYRQDPGQGLRLIYYSQIVNDFQKGDIAEGYSVSREKKESFPLTVTSAQKNPTAFYLCASSTVAGEQFFGPGTRLTVL.

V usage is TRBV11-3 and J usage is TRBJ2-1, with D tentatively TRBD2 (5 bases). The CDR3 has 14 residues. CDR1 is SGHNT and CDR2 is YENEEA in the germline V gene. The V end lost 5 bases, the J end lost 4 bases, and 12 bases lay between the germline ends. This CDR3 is CASSPNRGYNEQFF. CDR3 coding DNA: TGTGCCAGCAGCCCTAATCGGGGATACAATGAGCAGTTCTTC.

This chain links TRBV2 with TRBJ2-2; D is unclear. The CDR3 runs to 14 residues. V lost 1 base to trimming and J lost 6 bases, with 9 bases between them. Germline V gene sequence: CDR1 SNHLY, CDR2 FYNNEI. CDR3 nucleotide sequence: TGTGCCAGCAGTGAAGTCGGTGCCGCCGGGGAGCTGTTTTTT. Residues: CASSEVGAAGELFF.

CDR3 residues: CASSPTSSGRARDTQYF. The DNA for the CDR3 is TGTGCCAGCAGCCCCACCTCTAGCGGGAGGGCCAGAGATACGCAGTATTTT. This chain uses TRBV7-3 with TRBJ2-3; 12 bases are shared with TRBD2. Germline values: CDR1 SGHTA, CDR2 FQGTGA. V lost 5 bases to trimming and J lost 5 bases; unmatched junction nucleotides: 11. The CDR3 has 17 residues.

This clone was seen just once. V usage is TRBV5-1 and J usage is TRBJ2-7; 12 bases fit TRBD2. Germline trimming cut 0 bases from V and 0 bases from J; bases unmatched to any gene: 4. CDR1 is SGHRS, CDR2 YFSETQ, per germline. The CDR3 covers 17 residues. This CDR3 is CASSLGLAGESSYEQYF. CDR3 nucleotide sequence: TGCGCCAGCAGCTTGGGACTAGCGGGGGAGAGCTCCTACGAGCAGTACTTC.

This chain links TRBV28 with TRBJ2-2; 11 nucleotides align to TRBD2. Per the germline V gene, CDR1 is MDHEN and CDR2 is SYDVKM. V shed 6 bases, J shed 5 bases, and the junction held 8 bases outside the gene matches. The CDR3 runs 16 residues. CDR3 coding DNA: TGTGCCAGCAGGTATAGCGGGAGGGAAAAGACCGGGGAGCTGTTTTTT. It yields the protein CASRYSGREKTGELFF.

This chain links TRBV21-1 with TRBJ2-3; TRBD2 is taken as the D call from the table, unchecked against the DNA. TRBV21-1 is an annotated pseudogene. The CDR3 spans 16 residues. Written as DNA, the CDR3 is TGTGCCAGCACCTCTGGGCAGCGGCCAATCCAAGATACGCAGTATTTT. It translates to CASTSGQRPIQDTQYF.

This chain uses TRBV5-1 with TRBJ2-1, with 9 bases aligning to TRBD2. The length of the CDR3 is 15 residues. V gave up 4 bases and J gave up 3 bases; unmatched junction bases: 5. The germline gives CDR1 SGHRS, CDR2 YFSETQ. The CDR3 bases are TGCGCCAGCAGCATGACTAGCGGACTCTACAATGAGCAGTTCTTC. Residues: CASSMTSGLYNEQFF. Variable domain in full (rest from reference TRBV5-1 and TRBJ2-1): KAGVTQTPRYLIKTRGQQVTLSCSPISGHRSVSWYQQTPGQGLQFLFEYFSETQRNKGNFPGRFSGRQFSNSRSEMNVSTLELGDSALYLCASSMTSGLYNEQFFGPGTRLTVL.

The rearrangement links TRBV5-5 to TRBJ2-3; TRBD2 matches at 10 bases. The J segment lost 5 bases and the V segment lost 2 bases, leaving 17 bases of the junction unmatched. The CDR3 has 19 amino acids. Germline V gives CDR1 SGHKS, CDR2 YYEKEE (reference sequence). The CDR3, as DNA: TGTGCCAGCAGCTTTGAGCCGCCAACCCCTAGCGGGGGAGGAGATACGCAGTATTTT. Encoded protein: CASSFEPPTPSGGGDTQYF.

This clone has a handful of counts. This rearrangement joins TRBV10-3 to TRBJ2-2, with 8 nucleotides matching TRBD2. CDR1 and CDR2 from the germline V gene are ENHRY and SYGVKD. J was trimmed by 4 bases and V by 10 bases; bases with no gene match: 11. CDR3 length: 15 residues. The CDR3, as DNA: TGTGCCACCGTGGAAGCGGGAGTAAGCACCGGGGAGCTGTTTTTT. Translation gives CATVEAGVSTGELFF.

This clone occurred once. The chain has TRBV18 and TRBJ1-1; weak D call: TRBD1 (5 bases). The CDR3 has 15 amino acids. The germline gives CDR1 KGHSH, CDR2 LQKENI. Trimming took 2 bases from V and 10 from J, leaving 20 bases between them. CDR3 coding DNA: TGTGCCAGCTCACCAAATAGAGTGAGCGGAGGGGCAGCTTTCTTT. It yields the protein CASSPNRVSGGAAFF.

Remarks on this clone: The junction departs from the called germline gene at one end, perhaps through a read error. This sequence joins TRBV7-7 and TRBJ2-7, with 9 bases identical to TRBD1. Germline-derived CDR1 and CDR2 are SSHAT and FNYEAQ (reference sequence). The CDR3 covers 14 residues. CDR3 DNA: TGTGCTAGCAGCCCGGGACAGGGCACCTACGAGCAGTACTTC. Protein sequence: CASSPGQGTYEQYF.

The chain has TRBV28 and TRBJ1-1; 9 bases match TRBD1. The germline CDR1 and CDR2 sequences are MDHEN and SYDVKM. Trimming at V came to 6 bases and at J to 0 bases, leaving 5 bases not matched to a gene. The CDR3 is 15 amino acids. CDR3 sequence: CASRPQGAMNTEAFF. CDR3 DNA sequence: TGTGCCAGCAGGCCACAGGGGGCAATGAACACTGAAGCTTTCTTT. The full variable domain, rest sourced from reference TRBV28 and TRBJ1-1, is DVKVTQSSRYLVKRTGEKVFLECVQDMDHENMFWYRQDPGLGLRLIYFSYDVKMKEKGDIPEGYSVSREKKERFSLILESASTNQTSMYLCASRPQGAMNTEAFFGQGTRLTVV.

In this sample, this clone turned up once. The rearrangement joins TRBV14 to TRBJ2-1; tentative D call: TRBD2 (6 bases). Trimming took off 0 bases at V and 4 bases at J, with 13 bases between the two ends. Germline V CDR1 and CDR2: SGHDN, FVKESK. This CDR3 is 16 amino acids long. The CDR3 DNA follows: TGTGCCAGCAGCCAAGATGCCGGGACTCCTTACAATGAGCAGTTCTTC. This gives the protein CASSQDAGTPYNEQFF.

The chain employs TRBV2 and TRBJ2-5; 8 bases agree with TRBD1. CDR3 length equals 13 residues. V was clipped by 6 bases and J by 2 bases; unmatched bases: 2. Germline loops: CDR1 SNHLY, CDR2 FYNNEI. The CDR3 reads CASRRDRQETQYF. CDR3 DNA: TGTGCCAGCAGGAGGGACAGGCAAGAGACCCAGTACTTC.

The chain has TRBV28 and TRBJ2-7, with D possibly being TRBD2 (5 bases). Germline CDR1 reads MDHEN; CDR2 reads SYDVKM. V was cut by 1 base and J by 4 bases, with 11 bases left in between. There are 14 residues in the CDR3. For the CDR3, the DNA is TGTGCCAGCAGTTTATCCGGGAAAGCATACGAGCAGTACTTC. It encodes CASSLSGKAYEQYF. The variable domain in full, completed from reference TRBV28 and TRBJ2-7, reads DVKVTQSSRYLVKRTGEKVFLECVQDMDHENMFWYRQDPGLGLRLIYFSYDVKMKEKGDIPEGYSVSREKKERFSLILESASTNQTSMYLCASSLSGKAYEQYFGPGTRLTVT.

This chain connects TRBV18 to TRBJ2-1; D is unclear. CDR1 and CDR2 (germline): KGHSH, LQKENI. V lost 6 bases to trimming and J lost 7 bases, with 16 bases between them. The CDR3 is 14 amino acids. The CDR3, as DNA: TGTGCCAGCTCCGGCAGTATGGGCCAGAATGAGCAGTTCTTC. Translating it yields CASSGSMGQNEQFF.

The CDR3 region is CASSPTRTGELFF. As DNA, the CDR3 is TGTGCCAGCAGTCCGACTCGAACCGGGGAGCTGTTTTTT. V gene TRBV28 combines with J gene TRBJ2-2, with D unresolved. The germline V gene has CDR1 MDHEN and CDR2 SYDVKM. The V end was cut by 5 bases, the J end by 5 bases, with 9 bases between. This CDR3 is 13 amino acids long.

The CDR3 nucleotides read TGTGCCAGCAGCTTCACTAGGCGGGGCGAGCAGTACTTC. This encodes CASSFTRRGEQYF. V gene TRBV7-2 combines with J gene TRBJ2-7; perhaps TRBD2 as D (6 bases). The CDR3 has 13 residues. The V and J ends lost 3 bases and 6 bases respectively, with 12 bases between them. CDR1 is SGHTA, CDR2 FQGNSA, per germline.

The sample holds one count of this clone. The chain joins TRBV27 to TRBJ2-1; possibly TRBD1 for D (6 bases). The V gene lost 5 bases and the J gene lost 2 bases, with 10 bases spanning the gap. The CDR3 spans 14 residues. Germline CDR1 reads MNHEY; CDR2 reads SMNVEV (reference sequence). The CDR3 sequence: CASSLDSTYNEQFF. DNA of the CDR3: TGTGCCAGCAGTCTGGACAGCACCTACAATGAGCAGTTCTTC.

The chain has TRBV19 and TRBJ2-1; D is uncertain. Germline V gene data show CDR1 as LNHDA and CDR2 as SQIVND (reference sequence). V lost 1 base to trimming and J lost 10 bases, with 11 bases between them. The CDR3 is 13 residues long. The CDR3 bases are TGTGCCAGTAGTATAGGGCCCATCCCGGAGCAGTTCTTC. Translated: CASSIGPIPEQFF.

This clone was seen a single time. CDR3 residues: CAWSAEGGNIQYF. DNA for the CDR3: TGTGCCTGGAGTGCGGAGGGGGGGAACATTCAGTACTTC. The V gene is TRBV30, the J gene TRBJ2-4, with D possibly matching TRBD2 (7 bases). Germline values: CDR1 GTSNPN, CDR2 SVGIG (reference sequence). Trimming took 1 base from V and 7 from J, leaving 11 bases between them. The CDR3 is 13 amino acids.

CDR3 bases: TGTGCCAGCAGATACGACAGCTCTGGAAACACCATATATTTT. Amino acids: CASRYDSSGNTIYF. The J gene is TRBJ1-3, the V gene TRBV7-2; tentatively, D is TRBD1 (5 bases). The germline V gene encodes CDR1 SGHTA and CDR2 FQGNSA. V lost 6 bases and J 0 bases, leaving 9 bases between the germline ends. The CDR3 sequence is 14 residues long.

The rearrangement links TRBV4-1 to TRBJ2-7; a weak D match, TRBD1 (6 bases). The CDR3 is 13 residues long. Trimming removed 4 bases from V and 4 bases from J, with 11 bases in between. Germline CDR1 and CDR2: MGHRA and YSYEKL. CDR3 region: CASSRPGEYEQYF. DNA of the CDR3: TGCGCCAGCAGCCGCCCAGGGGAGTACGAGCAGTACTTC.

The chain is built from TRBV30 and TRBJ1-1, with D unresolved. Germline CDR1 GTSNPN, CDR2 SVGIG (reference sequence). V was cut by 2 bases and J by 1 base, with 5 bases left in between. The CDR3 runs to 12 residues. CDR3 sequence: CAWSTQNTEAFF. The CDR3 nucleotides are TGTGCCTGGAGTACTCAGAACACTGAAGCTTTCTTT.

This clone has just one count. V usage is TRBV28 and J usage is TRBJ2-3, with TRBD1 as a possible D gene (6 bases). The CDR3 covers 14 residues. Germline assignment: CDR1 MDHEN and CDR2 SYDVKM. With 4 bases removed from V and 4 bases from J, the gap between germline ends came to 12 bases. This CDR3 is CASSSQGGADTQYF. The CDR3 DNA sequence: TGTGCCAGCAGTTCACAGGGTGGAGCAGATACGCAGTATTTT.